These T cell receptor beta chains were read from a single sample in a study of blood T cell repertoires in COVID-19. The method was immunoSEQ multiplex PCR; TCRdb's version includes in-frame clones alone and lacks a portion of them. The sample lists 70,000 to 90,000 clones; around nine tenths were seen once. Sequenced material: peripheral blood. The receptors shown here come from a man between 60 and 75 years old with acute or convalescent COVID-19. Both conserved end residues are part of each CDR3. A D gene is named only where the DNA matches it firmly. The listing skips clone size in some rows; elsewhere it reads once, few, many or a size class.

TRBD1,.,TRBJ2-1,TRBV5-1,CASSLAPGQEGNEQFF,TGCGCCAGCAGCTTGGCCCCTGGACAGGAAGGAAATGAGCAGTTCTTC
.,.,TRBJ2-2,TRBV3-1/TRBV3-2,CASSPGFTGELFF,TGTGCCAGCAGCCCGGGATTCACCGGGGAGCTGTTTTTT
.,.,TRBJ1-2,TRBV19,CASSRANYGYTF,TGTGCCAGTAGTCGGGCTAACTATGGCTACACCTTC
TRBD1,.,TRBJ1-1,TRBV29-1,CSVRQGWNTEAFF,TGCAGCGTTCGACAGGGTTGGAACACTGAAGCTTTCTTT
.,.,TRBJ2-3,TRBV12-3/TRBV12-4,CASSLRGGDTQYF,TGTGCCAGCAGTTTAAGGGGTGGAGATACGCAGTATTTT
.,.,TRBJ2-5,TRBV2,CASSPRIAGPHKYQETQYF,TGTGCCAGCAGTCCAAGGATCGCGGGGCCACACAAGTACCAAGAGACCCAGTACTTC
TRBD1,.,TRBJ1-2,TRBV5-1,CASSPGTGTKNYGYTF,TGCGCCAGCAGCCCCGGGACAGGCACGAAAAACTATGGCTACACCTTC
.,.,TRBJ1-2,TRBV7-8,CASSLRSGLYGYTF,TGTGCCAGCAGCTTACGATCGGGACTCTATGGCTACACCTTC
TRBD1,once,TRBJ1-5,TRBV29-1,CSVGQGSHQPQHF,TGCAGCGTTGGACAGGGGAGTCATCAGCCCCAGCATTTT
TRBD2,.,TRBJ2-3,TRBV7-6,CASSFSGGGPDTQYF,TGTGCCAGCAGCTTCTCGGGGGGAGGGCCAGATACGCAGTATTTT
TRBD1,.,TRBJ2-1,TRBV23-1,CASSQSGLRGPYNEQFF,TGCGCCAGCAGTCAATCGGGGCTCAGGGGGCCCTACAATGAGCAGTTCTTC
TRBD2,.,TRBJ2-2,TRBV9,CASSSAGLADFTGELFF,TGTGCCAGCAGCTCTGCGGGACTAGCGGATTTCACCGGGGAGCTGTTTTTT
.,.,TRBJ1-3,TRBV7-8,CASSLTESGNTIYF,TGTGCCAGCAGCTTAACGGAGTCTGGAAACACCATATATTTT
TRBD1,.,TRBJ1-4,TRBV5-1,CASSLEPTGGNEKLFF,TGCGCCAGCAGCTTGGAACCGACAGGGGGAAATGAAAAACTGTTTTTT
TRBD1,.,TRBJ2-1,TRBV9,CASSVAAQGNNNEQFF,TGTGCCAGCAGCGTAGCTGCACAGGGGAATAACAATGAGCAGTTCTTC
.,.,TRBJ1-2,TRBV5-5,CASSLVVAGASGYTF,TGTGCCAGCAGCTTGGTGGTTGCAGGGGCGTCTGGCTACACCTTC
.,.,TRBJ1-2,TRBV7-6,CASSATQGPSAGYTF,TGTGCCAGCAGCGCGACACAAGGTCCTTCTGCTGGCTACACCTTC
.,few,TRBJ1-6,TRBV7-8,CASSLLGAGDSPLHF,TGTGCCAGCAGCCTTTTGGGGGCCGGGGATTCACCCCTCCACTTT
TRBD2,few,TRBJ2-7,TRBV4-3,CASSQTRGFYEQYF,TGCGCCAGCAGCCAGACGCGGGGGTTCTACGAGCAGTACTTC
.,.,TRBJ1-2,TRBV30,CAWHSGSNGYTF,TGTGCCTGGCACTCAGGGTCCAATGGCTACACCTTC
.,.,TRBJ1-5,TRBV19,CASSIPGGSGYSNQPQHF,TGTGCCAGTAGTATACCGGGGGGGTCTGGGTATAGCAATCAGCCCCAGCATTTT
TRBD1,.,TRBJ2-2,TRBV2,CASRADRVKIGELFF,TGTGCCAGCAGGGCCGACAGGGTGAAAATCGGGGAGCTGTTTTTT
TRBD1,once,TRBJ1-1,TRBV5-5,CASSLTGVTEAFF,TGTGCCAGCAGCTTGACAGGGGTCACTGAAGCTTTCTTT
TRBD1,once,TRBJ1-6,TRBV5-1,CASSSLRTGENSPLHF,TGCGCCAGCAGCTCCCTTCGGACAGGAGAAAATTCACCCCTCCACTTT
.,.,TRBJ2-7,TRBV6-5,CASRVLGAGSEQYF,TGTGCCAGCAGGGTTTTGGGGGCAGGCTCCGAGCAGTACTTC
TRBD1,once,TRBJ2-7,TRBV6-5,CASSYLPLDRAHEQYF,TGTGCCAGCAGTTACTTACCATTAGACAGGGCTCACGAGCAGTACTTC
TRBD1,.,TRBJ1-6,TRBV5-1,CASSLVGGQSSYNSPLHF,TGCGCCAGCAGCTTGGTAGGGGGCCAGAGCTCCTATAATTCACCCCTCCACTTT
TRBD1,.,TRBJ2-3,TRBV9,CASSVYDRGTDTQYF,TGTGCCAGCAGCGTCTACGACAGGGGAACAGATACGCAGTATTTT
.,.,TRBJ1-3,TRBV15,CATSRLGNEYRDTGNTIYF,TGTGCCACCAGCAGATTGGGAAACGAATACAGGGATACGGGAAACACCATATATTTT
TRBD1,.,TRBJ2-7,TRBV10-2,CASSDLRTGITYEQYF,TGCGCCAGCAGTGATCTGAGGACAGGTATAACCTACGAGCAGTACTTC
.,.,TRBJ1-3,TRBV5-1,CASSPYLDGIGDTIYF,TGCGCCAGCAGCCCTTACCTGGACGGAATCGGGGACACCATATATTTT
.,.,TRBJ1-2,TRBV6-1,CASSELEAYTF,TGTGCCAGCAGTGAACTCGAGGCCTACACCTTC
TRBD1,.,TRBJ1-2,TRBV9,CASSVDGGGLGYGYTF,TGTGCCAGCAGCGTAGATGGAGGGGGCTTAGGCTATGGCTACACCTTC
.,.,TRBJ2-7,TRBV5-1,CASSPGDRAAYEQYF,TGCGCCAGCAGCCCCGGAGATAGAGCGGCCTACGAGCAGTACTTC
.,few,TRBJ2-7,TRBV6-2/TRBV6-3,CASSLGQEQYF,TGTGCCAGCAGTCTCGGACAGGAGCAGTACTTC
.,.,TRBJ1-1,TRBV4-3,CASSQVRGRTEAFF,TGCGCCAGCAGCCAAGTTAGGGGTCGCACTGAAGCTTTCTTT